This record covers a single T cell receptor beta chain. Its antigen is still unknown. This entry belongs to a study of cytomegalovirus exposure and HLA in healthy donors. Generated by immunoSEQ multiplex PCR, the TCRdb table keeps only in-frame clones and is missing some. This table holds roughly 60,000 clones, roughly 90% found once. General observations from the study: The authors confirmed in vitro that a few CMV-associated chains were specific for CMV antigens. The finding came from a later analysis; first-cohort TCR clusters tended to co-occur in the approximately 120 validation repertoires.

Losses at the gene ends were 2 bases for V and 6 bases for J; bases not matched to a gene: 5. This CDR3 is 16 amino acids long. Germline lookup yields CDR1 SGHTA and CDR2 FQGNSA. These donors were members of the roughly 120-subject validation cohort, a group separate from the approximately 670-subject first cohort. The clonotype comes from a woman in her twenties or thirties in good health and CMV-seronegative. The chain links TRBV7-2 to TRBJ2-7, with TRBD2 identical over 15 bases. The source material was PBMCs. The CDR3 loop is CASSLWGLAGGSEQYF. The CDR3, as DNA: TGTGCCAGCAGCTTATGGGGACTAGCGGGAGGATCCGAGCAGTACTTC.